This section outlines one T cell receptor (beta chain) sequence together with its context. The method was immunoSEQ multiplex PCR; TCRdb's version includes in-frame clones alone and lacks a portion of them. The data show roughly 2,500,000 clones, 80% to 95% seen once. The record originates from a study of shared clonotypes between healthy human individuals. Germline V CDR1 and CDR2: SSHAT, FNYEAQ (reference sequence). This CDR3 spans 16 amino acids. After removal of 4 bases from V and 3 bases from J, the junction contained 5 bases not matched to a gene. The chain combines TRBV7-7 with TRBJ2-2; 10 bases agree with TRBD1. Sequencing input: naive CD4+ T cells from PBMCs. Subset described: CD45RA+ positively selected. The receptor was isolated from a man aged 18 to 29 in good health. Some clones in this sample may be carry-over from other donors' samples. CDR3 DNA: TGTGCCAGCAGCTCGGGACAGGGGATTGACACCGGGGAGCTGTTTTTT. Its protein product is CASSSGQGIDTGELFF.